Following are 2 T cell receptor beta chains from one sample sequenced in a study of read filtering for tumor transcriptome and immune sequencing. The library was built from 400 ng RNA with molecular barcoded adaptors for alpha/delta and beta/gamma chains. TCRdb recomputed calls from the reads with MiXCR, one row per CDR3 protein. The data hold roughly 130,000 distinct CDR3 sequences, with over 10% observed a single time. Sequencing used a population of CD138-negative cells sorted from bone marrow. The origin of the receptors is a donor at least 40 years old with multiple myeloma.

As DNA, the CDR3 is TGTGCCAGCAGTGCAGGGGGATATCAAGAGACCCAGTACTTC. Residues: CASSAGGYQETQYF. The chain joins TRBV7-3 to TRBJ2-5; 7 nucleotides match TRBD1. Germline lookup yields CDR1 SGHTA and CDR2 FQGTGA. The CDR3 loop spans 14 amino acids. Unmatched junction bases numbered 6, after V lost 6 bases and J lost 2 bases.

V gene TRBV9 combines with J gene TRBJ1-3; no reliable D call. The CDR3 extends over 14 amino acids. The germline V gene encodes CDR1 SGDLS and CDR2 YYNGEE. V lost 3 bases and J 2 bases, leaving 9 bases between the germline ends. CDR3 DNA sequence: TGTGCCAGCAGCGAATCCACGACTGGAAACACCATATATTTT. Translating gives CASSESTTGNTIYF.